These T cell receptor beta chains were read from a single sample in a study of blood T cell repertoires in COVID-19. TCRdb keeps only in-frame clones here, not all; method: immunoSEQ multiplex PCR. The sample lists 400,000 or so clones, 85% to 90% seen once, with around 0.92% in the top ten. Sequencing was carried out using peripheral blood. These receptors were obtained from a young man with COVID-19, enrolled during active disease. Each CDR3 is given with its conserved first and last residue. D genes are given only for firm matches. The size entry is marked missing in some rows and otherwise reads once, few, many or a size class.

clone_size,j_call,v_call,d_call,cdr3_aa,cdr3_nt
once,TRBJ1-5,TRBV19,-,CASSIGNQPQHF,TGTGCCAGTAGTATCGGGAATCAGCCCCAGCATTTT
-,TRBJ2-7,TRBV19,-,CASKVGNTGSHEQYF,TGTGCCAGTAAGGTCGGGAATACAGGGTCCCACGAGCAGTACTTC
-,TRBJ2-7,TRBV10-3,-,CAIRGDTDTYEQYF,TGTGCCATCAGGGGGGACACCGACACCTACGAGCAGTACTTC
few,TRBJ1-1,TRBV9,-,CASSVGGTGVHGMNTEAFF,TGTGCCAGCAGCGTAGGGGGAACCGGGGTACACGGGATGAACACTGAAGCTTTCTTT
-,TRBJ1-3,TRBV7-9,-,CASSPGYSAGNTIYF,TGTGCCAGCAGCCCGGGTTATTCGGCTGGAAACACCATATATTTT
-,TRBJ2-2,TRBV6-5,TRBD1,CASRNRDRDGELFF,TGTGCCAGCCGCAACCGGGACAGGGACGGGGAGCTGTTTTTT
-,TRBJ1-2,TRBV6-5,-,CASTSEGNYGYTF,TGTGCCAGCACCTCCGAGGGTAACTATGGCTACACCTTC
-,TRBJ2-1,TRBV15,-,CATSRVRVGSYNEQFF,TGTGCCACCAGCAGAGTCAGGGTTGGCTCCTACAATGAGCAGTTCTTC
-,TRBJ2-7,TRBV29-1,-,CSVKKQGNEQYF,TGCAGCGTTAAAAAACAGGGTAACGAGCAGTACTTC
-,TRBJ2-7,TRBV5-4,-,CASSGGGGGRSYEQYF,TGTGCCAGCAGCGGCGGTGGGGGGGGGCGCTCCTACGAGCAGTACTTC
-,TRBJ2-7,TRBV5-1,-,CASSLGDFHEQYF,TGCGCCAGCAGCTTAGGAGATTTCCACGAGCAGTACTTC
-,TRBJ2-7,TRBV10-3,-,CAISEVRPREQYF,TGTGCCATCAGTGAGGTCCGTCCGAGAGAGCAGTACTTC
-,TRBJ2-3,TRBV11-3,-,CASTPGADTQYF,TGTGCCAGCACCCCCGGGGCAGATACGCAGTATTTT
-,TRBJ2-7,TRBV24-1,TRBD1,CATSDPGQGYEQYF,TGTGCCACCAGTGATCCCGGACAGGGCTACGAGCAGTACTTC
-,TRBJ2-1,TRBV6-5,TRBD2,CASSYSGQGGYNEQFF,TGTGCCAGCAGTTACTCCGGCCAGGGAGGGTACAATGAGCAGTTCTTC
-,TRBJ2-1,TRBV19,TRBD1,CASSMFPAGGANNEQFF,TGTGCCAGTAGTATGTTCCCCGCAGGGGGCGCGAACAATGAGCAGTTCTTC
once,TRBJ1-4,TRBV5-5,TRBD1,CASSTDRVLANEKLFF,TGTGCCAGCAGCACCGACAGGGTTTTAGCTAATGAAAAACTGTTTTTT
-,TRBJ2-2,TRBV3-1/TRBV3-2,TRBD2,CASRPGLAGGPRELFF,TGTGCCAGCAGGCCTGGACTAGCGGGAGGGCCACGGGAGCTGTTTTTT
-,TRBJ2-7,TRBV13,-,CASSRRVTSYEQYF,TGTGCCAGCAGCAGGAGGGTGACCTCCTACGAGCAGTACTTC
-,TRBJ2-1,TRBV30,TRBD2,CAWTQTSGRYNEQFF,TGTGCCTGGACCCAGACTAGCGGGAGGTACAATGAGCAGTTCTTC
-,TRBJ1-2,TRBV11-2,-,CASSQTVYGYTF,TGTGCCAGCAGCCAGACAGTTTATGGCTACACCTTC
-,TRBJ2-1,TRBV6-5,-,CASSPRQAPYNEQFF,TGTGCCAGCTCCCCCAGGCAGGCCCCCTACAATGAGCAGTTCTTC
few,TRBJ2-2,TRBV5-1,-,CASSSYTGELFF,TGCGCCAGCAGCTCTTACACCGGGGAGCTGTTTTTT
-,TRBJ2-2,TRBV5-1,-,CASSWTQGPGELFF,TGCGCCAGCAGCTGGACACAGGGTCCCGGGGAGCTGTTTTTT
-,TRBJ2-1,TRBV19,-,CASSILARERNEQFF,TGTGCCAGTAGTATACTCGCGAGGGAGAGGAATGAGCAGTTCTTC
-,TRBJ1-4,TRBV27,-,CASSYQGREKLFF,TGTGCCAGCAGTTATCAGGGTCGGGAAAAACTGTTTTTT
once,TRBJ2-7,TRBV5-1,-,CASSLGWAGLSYEQYF,TGCGCCAGCAGCTTGGGGTGGGCGGGACTCTCCTACGAGCAGTACTTC
-,TRBJ2-1,TRBV7-9,-,CASSHQGYNEQFF,TGTGCCAGCAGCCACCAGGGCTACAATGAGCAGTTCTTC
-,TRBJ2-7,TRBV7-9,TRBD2,CASSLSGGGAYEQYF,TGTGCCAGCAGCTTATCCGGCGGGGGGGCCTACGAGCAGTACTTC
-,TRBJ1-5,TRBV4-1,TRBD1,CASSHLQGADQPQHF,TGCGCCAGCAGCCACCTTCAGGGGGCTGATCAGCCCCAGCATTTT
-,TRBJ2-7,TRBV18,TRBD2,CASSATSGKYEQYF,TGTGCCAGCTCAGCGACTAGCGGGAAATACGAGCAGTACTTC
-,TRBJ2-1,TRBV10-2,TRBD1,CASSQRTGYYNEQFF,TGCGCCAGCAGTCAAAGGACAGGATACTACAATGAGCAGTTCTTC
-,TRBJ1-5,TRBV4-2,-,CASSHTGQPQHF,TGTGCCAGCAGCCATACGGGGCAGCCCCAGCATTTT
-,TRBJ2-3,TRBV5-6,-,CASSHHGSADTDTQYF,TGTGCCAGCAGCCACCATGGAAGCGCAGACACAGATACGCAGTATTTT
-,TRBJ2-3,TRBV6-5,TRBD2,CASGPGTSGTDTQYF,TGTGCCAGCGGACCCGGGACTAGCGGTACAGATACGCAGTATTTT
once,TRBJ1-4,TRBV6-5,-,CASRALATNEKLFF,TGTGCCAGCAGAGCGTTGGCAACTAATGAAAAACTGTTTTTT
once,TRBJ2-7,TRBV11-1,-,CASSPEATPSYEQYF,TGTGCCAGCAGCCCGGAGGCAACCCCCTCCTACGAGCAGTACTTC
-,TRBJ1-5,TRBV20-1,-,CSASRVDQPQHF,TGCAGTGCTAGTCGGGTGGATCAGCCCCAGCATTTT
-,TRBJ2-7,TRBV5-1,-,CASSFGGFANEQYF,TGCGCCAGCAGCTTTGGCGGGTTTGCGAACGAGCAGTACTTC
-,TRBJ2-1,TRBV18,-,CASSPSAANEQFF,TGTGCCAGCTCACCGTCAGCGGCCAATGAGCAGTTCTTC
-,TRBJ2-5,TRBV11-2,-,CASSLQGFRETQYF,TGTGCCAGCAGCTTACAGGGATTTAGAGAGACCCAGTACTTC
-,TRBJ2-1,TRBV21-1,-,CASSKQAPGQGTYNEQFF,TGTGCCAGCAGCAAACAAGCTCCGGGACAGGGTACCTACAATGAGCAGTTCTTC
-,TRBJ1-2,TRBV7-9,-,CASSLSGQFYGYTF,TGTGCCAGCAGCTTATCCGGACAGTTCTATGGCTACACCTTC
-,TRBJ2-1,TRBV11-2,TRBD2,CASSLGTSGGSSYNEQFF,TGTGCCAGCAGCTTAGGGACTAGCGGCGGTAGCTCCTACAATGAGCAGTTCTTC
-,TRBJ2-2,TRBV5-6,-,CASSPWGGTNTGELFF,TGTGCCAGCAGCCCCTGGGGGGGGACAAACACCGGGGAGCTGTTTTTT
once,TRBJ2-1,TRBV24-1,TRBD2,CATSETSGSYNEQFF,TGTGCCACCAGTGAGACTAGCGGCTCCTACAATGAGCAGTTCTTC
-,TRBJ1-2,TRBV11-2,TRBD1,CASSLDRTGYDGYTF,TGTGCCAGCAGCTTAGATAGGACAGGGTACGATGGCTACACCTTC
-,TRBJ1-4,TRBV5-1,TRBD1,CASSLTGDATNEKLFF,TGCGCCAGCAGCTTGACAGGGGACGCAACTAATGAAAAACTGTTTTTT
-,TRBJ2-2,TRBV7-9,-,CASSPRGGSGELFF,TGTGCCAGCAGCCCCCGTGGGGGGTCCGGGGAGCTGTTTTTT
-,TRBJ1-1,TRBV28,-,CASSLIGGMNTEAFF,TGTGCCAGCAGTTTAATCGGGGGAATGAACACTGAAGCTTTCTTT
few,TRBJ1-1,TRBV7-9,-,CASRGPWAEAFF,TGTGCCAGCAGGGGCCCTTGGGCTGAAGCTTTCTTT
-,TRBJ1-1,TRBV28,-,CASSSGGSANTEAFF,TGTGCCAGCAGTTCCGGGGGTTCCGCGAACACTGAAGCTTTCTTT
once,TRBJ2-5,TRBV5-1,-,CASSLGLGVETQYF,TGCGCCAGCAGCTTGGGACTAGGTGTGGAGACCCAGTACTTC
-,TRBJ1-2,TRBV27,-,CASSFRGGNGYTF,TGTGCCAGCAGTTTCCGGGGAGGAAACGGCTACACCTTC
few,TRBJ2-1,TRBV2,-,CASSRQGPQNYNEQFF,TGTGCCAGCAGTAGGCAGGGGCCCCAAAATTACAATGAGCAGTTCTTC
-,TRBJ1-1,TRBV7-8,TRBD1,CASSLDRGEAFF,TGTGCCAGCAGCTTAGACAGGGGTGAAGCTTTCTTT
-,TRBJ1-1,TRBV29-1,-,CSVYPGGHLFNTEAFF,TGCAGCGTCTATCCGGGGGGGCACCTGTTTAACACTGAAGCTTTCTTT
-,TRBJ1-1,TRBV9,-,CASSVQGGVGTEAFF,TGTGCCAGCAGCGTACAGGGCGGGGTTGGGACTGAAGCTTTCTTT